Sequencing of this TCR beta chain was carried out in a study of T cell repertoires in cytomegalovirus infection. Turning to the study itself: TCR beta signatures that were public indicated CMV infection and matching HLA type. Findings and caveats of the study: The ex vivo response was dominated by HLA-C-restricted CMV-specific TCR beta clonotypes.

About this clonotype itself: Its antigen is as yet unknown.

TCRdb recomputed calls from the reads with MiXCR, one row per CDR3 protein. The sample lists 290,000 or so distinct CDR3 sequences, about 8.8% occurring once. The material sequenced was PBMCs. This clonotype was sampled from a human donor in good health (CMV status not recorded). Some clones in this sample may be carry-over from other donors' samples.

The CDR3 region has the DNA TGTGCCAGCAGCCACAGGTTCTCCTCGGGTTACAATGAGCAGTTCTTC. Its protein is CASSHRFSSGYNEQFF. The J gene is TRBJ2-1, the V gene TRBV12-3 or TRBV12-4, with a weak D call TRBD1 (5 bases). This CDR3 is built from 16 residues. Trimming removed 6 bases from V and 4 bases from J, with 19 bases in between.